This T cell receptor (beta chain) was sequenced during a study of blood T cells in healthy people across ages. A few counts support this clonotype. Primers used in a second PCR of roughly 6 to 11 cycles were a sample-barcoded 5' primer and a J-beta primer mix. TCRdb reprocessed the 5' RACE reads via MiXCR and lists one record per CDR3 protein. The profile shows 700,000 to 850,000 distinct CDR3 sequences, roughly 53% of them singletons. Healthy Caucasian individuals from Russia aged about 6 to 100 were enrolled as donors. No fewer than 6 million PBMCs went into each sample. CDR3 length: 17 amino acids. Deletions cut 5 bases from V and 1 base from J, with 20 bases between. Germline CDR1 and CDR2: SGHAT and FQNNGV.

The origin of this receptor is a man older than 75 in good health. The chain couples TRBV11-2 to TRBJ2-5, with D possibly matching TRBD2 (5 bases). What was sequenced was blood. The CDR3 is CASSPSRRGSGQETQYF. CDR3 nucleotide sequence: TGTGCCAGCAGCCCTTCTCGTCGAGGCAGCGGCCAAGAGACCCAGTACTTC.